A single sample is the source of the 2 T cell receptor beta chains below, sequenced in a study of blood T cell repertoires in COVID-19. The table came from immunoSEQ multiplex PCR; TCRdb's copy has only in-frame clones and leaves some out. The sample consists of approximately 150,000 clones, roughly 84% of them appearing once. Specimen: PBMCs or T cells enriched from blood (not recorded which). Receptors were obtained from a man in his 70s who had been exposed to COVID-19.

The V and J genes are TRBV18 and TRBJ2-2; D not certain. Trimming took 0 bases from V and 10 from J, leaving 9 bases between them. The CDR3 loop spans 13 amino acids. Looked up from germline, CDR1 is KGHSH and CDR2 is LQKENI. The CDR3 region is CASSPPIAAELFF. The CDR3 bases are TGTGCCAGCTCACCACCTATAGCTGCGGAGCTGTTTTTT.

The chain uses TRBV19 and TRBJ2-7, with TRBD1 matching 7 bases. Per the germline V gene, CDR1 is LNHDA and CDR2 is SQIVND (reference sequence). The V gene end was trimmed by 4 bases and the J gene end by 2 bases; junction bases not matched to a gene: 11. The CDR3 has 16 residues. The CDR3 spells CASSKTTGLIPYEQYF. DNA of the CDR3: TGTGCCAGTAGTAAAACGACAGGGCTTATCCCCTACGAGCAGTACTTC.